This T cell receptor (beta chain) originates from a study of cytomegalovirus exposure and HLA in healthy donors. Study summary: Among about 190 million T cells, an earlier analysis found about 100 million unique TCR beta sequences.

Overall study results and limits: Across donors, presence/absence analyses took sequencing depth to be roughly uniform. The number of N-insertions in an Asian-associated ancestry cluster was reportedly below the 666-donor mean in a later analysis.

The PCR employed 60 Vbeta primers together with 13 Jbeta primers. Clones were sequenced by immunoSEQ multiplex PCR, and TCRdb holds only the in-frame ones, with some missing. Among 110,000 or so clones listed, roughly 70% were seen once. V shed 0 bases and J 5 bases; nucleotides not matched to a gene: 7. The CDR3 extends over 16 amino acids. Germline V lookup: CDR1 SGHNT, CDR2 YENEEA. This clone was observed a single time. Its specificity is not known. This TCR derives from a woman between 35 and 50 years old in good health and CMV-seropositive. V gene TRBV11-3 combines with J gene TRBJ2-5; TRBD2 agrees at 9 bases. Sample: PBMCs. CDR3 region: CASSLEGGRALETQYF. Written as DNA, the CDR3 is TGTGCCAGCAGCTTAGAGGGCGGGAGGGCCCTGGAGACCCAGTACTTC.